This TCR beta chain emerged from a study of cytomegalovirus exposure and HLA in healthy donors. This clone was observed a few times. Its target is not known. PCR involved 60 Vbeta and 13 Jbeta primers. TCRdb's table, derived via immunoSEQ multiplex PCR, lists solely in-frame clones and lacks some. The data hold over 200,000 clones, with just under 85% observed a single time. The CDR3 runs to 12 residues. The germline gives CDR1 MNHEY, CDR2 SMNVEV (reference sequence). The V and J ends lost 10 bases and 6 bases, in that order; junction bases with no gene match: 5. Study-level points and caveats: The listing of 150 to 200 TCR beta chains classed them as cytomegalovirus-associated. A later analysis found TCR association rates differed by HLA locus, highest for DRB1 and lowest for HLA-C. TCR beta V- and J-gene trimming, according to a later analysis, was linked to a missense DCLRE1C variant. Reportedly, cytomegalovirus status was diagnosed with high sensitivity and specificity.

This clonotype was obtained from a woman in her thirties or forties in good health and CMV-seronegative. The chain uses TRBV27 and TRBJ1-1, with 10 bases lining up with TRBD1. Sequenced input: PBMCs. The CDR3 bases are TGTGCCACTGGGACAGGGGTCGCTGAAGCTTTCTTT. This codes for CATGTGVAEAFF.